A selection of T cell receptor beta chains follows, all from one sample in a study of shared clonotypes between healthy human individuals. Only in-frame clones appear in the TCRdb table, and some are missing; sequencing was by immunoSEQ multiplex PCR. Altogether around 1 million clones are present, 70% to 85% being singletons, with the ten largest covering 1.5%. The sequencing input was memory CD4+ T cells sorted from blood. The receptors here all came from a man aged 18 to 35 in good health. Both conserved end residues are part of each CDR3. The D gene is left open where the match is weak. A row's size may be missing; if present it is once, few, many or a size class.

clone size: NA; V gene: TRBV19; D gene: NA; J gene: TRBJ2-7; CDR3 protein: CASSILGAYEQYF; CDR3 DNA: TGTGCCAGTAGTATTCTTGGGGCCTACGAGCAGTACTTC
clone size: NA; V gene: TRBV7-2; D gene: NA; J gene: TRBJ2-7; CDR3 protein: CASSPRTVYEQYF; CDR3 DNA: TGTGCCAGCAGCCCGAGGACCGTCTACGAGCAGTACTTC
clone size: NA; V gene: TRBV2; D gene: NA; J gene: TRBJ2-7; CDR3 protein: CATRAWTYEQYF; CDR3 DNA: TGTGCCACCCGGGCTTGGACCTACGAGCAGTACTTC
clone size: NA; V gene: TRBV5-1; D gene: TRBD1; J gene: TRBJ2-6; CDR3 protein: CASSAGTGAGANVLTF; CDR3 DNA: TGCGCCAGCAGCGCCGGGACAGGGGCTGGGGCCAACGTCCTGACTTTC
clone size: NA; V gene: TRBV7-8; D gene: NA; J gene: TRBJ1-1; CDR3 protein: CASSLDQNTEAFF; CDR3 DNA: TGTGCCAGCAGCCTTGACCAGAACACTGAAGCTTTCTTT
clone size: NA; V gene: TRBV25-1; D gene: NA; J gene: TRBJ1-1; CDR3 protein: CASKEQGQNTEAFF; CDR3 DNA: TGTGCCAGCAAAGAACAGGGACAGAACACTGAAGCTTTCTTT
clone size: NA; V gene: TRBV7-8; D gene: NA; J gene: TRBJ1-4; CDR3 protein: CASSQDQVGEKLFF; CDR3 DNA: TGTGCCAGCAGCCAAGATCAAGTCGGTGAAAAACTGTTTTTT
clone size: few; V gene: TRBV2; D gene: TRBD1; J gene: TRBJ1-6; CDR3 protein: CAGSRTGQPNSPLHF; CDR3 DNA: TGTGCCGGCAGCAGGACGGGACAGCCCAATTCACCCCTCCACTTT
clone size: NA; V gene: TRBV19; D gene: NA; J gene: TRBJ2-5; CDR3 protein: CASSLHRYQETQYF; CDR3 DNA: TGTGCCAGTAGTCTCCACAGGTACCAAGAGACCCAGTACTTC
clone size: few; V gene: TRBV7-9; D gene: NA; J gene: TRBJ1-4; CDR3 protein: CASSLLQGREKLFF; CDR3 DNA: TGTGCCAGCAGCTTATTGCAGGGGAGGGAAAAACTGTTTTTT
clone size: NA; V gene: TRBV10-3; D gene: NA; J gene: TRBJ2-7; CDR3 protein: CAISDRASSDEQYF; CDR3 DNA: TGTGCCATCAGTGACAGGGCGAGTAGCGACGAGCAGTACTTC
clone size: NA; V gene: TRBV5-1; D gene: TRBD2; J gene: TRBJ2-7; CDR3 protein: CASSLGLAGGLRGGEQYF; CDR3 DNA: TGCGCCAGCAGCCTGGGACTAGCGGGAGGGCTCCGGGGCGGCGAGCAGTACTTC
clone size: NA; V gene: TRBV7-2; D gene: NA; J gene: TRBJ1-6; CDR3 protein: CASSLIQSADNSPLHF; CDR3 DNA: TGTGCCAGCAGCCTAATTCAGAGCGCTGATAATTCACCCCTCCACTTT
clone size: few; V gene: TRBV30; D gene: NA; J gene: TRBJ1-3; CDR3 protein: CAWSVMDNTIYF; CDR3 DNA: TGTGCCTGGAGTGTAATGGATAACACCATATATTTT
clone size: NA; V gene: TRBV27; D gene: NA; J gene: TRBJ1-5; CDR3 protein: CASSSTDEGQPQHF; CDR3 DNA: TGTGCCAGCAGTTCGACAGATGAGGGTCAGCCCCAGCATTTT
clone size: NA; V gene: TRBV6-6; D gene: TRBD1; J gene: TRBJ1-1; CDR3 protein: CASSYRQGADEAFF; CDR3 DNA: TGTGCCAGCAGTTATAGGCAGGGGGCGGATGAAGCTTTCTTT
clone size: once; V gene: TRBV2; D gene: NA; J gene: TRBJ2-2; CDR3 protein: CASSDLGFLSGELFF; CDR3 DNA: TGTGCCAGCAGTGATTTAGGATTCCTCTCCGGGGAGCTGTTTTTT
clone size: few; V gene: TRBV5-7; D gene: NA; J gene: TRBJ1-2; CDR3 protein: CASSLGGRNYGYTF; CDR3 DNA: TGTGCCAGCAGCTTGGGGGGCCGCAACTATGGCTACACCTTC
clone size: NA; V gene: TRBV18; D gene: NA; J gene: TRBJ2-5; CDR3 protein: CASSTHKGDQETQYF; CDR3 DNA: TGTGCCAGCTCAACCCACAAGGGAGACCAAGAGACCCAGTACTTC
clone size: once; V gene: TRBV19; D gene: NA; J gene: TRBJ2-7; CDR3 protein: CASSSSGPTQAYEQYF; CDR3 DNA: TGTGCCAGTAGTTCGAGCGGGCCAACACAGGCCTACGAGCAGTACTTC
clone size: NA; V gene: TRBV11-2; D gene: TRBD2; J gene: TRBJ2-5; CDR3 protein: CASSLRASGNLQETQYF; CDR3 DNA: TGTGCCAGCAGCTTAAGGGCTAGCGGCAACCTCCAAGAGACCCAGTACTTC
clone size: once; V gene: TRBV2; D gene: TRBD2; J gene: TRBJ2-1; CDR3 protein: CASSARLAGVNLLYNEQFF; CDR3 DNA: TGTGCCAGCAGTGCGCGGCTAGCGGGAGTTAATTTGCTCTACAATGAGCAGTTCTTC
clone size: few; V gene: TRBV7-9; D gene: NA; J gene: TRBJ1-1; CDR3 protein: CASSSHRGVNTEAFF; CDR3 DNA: TGTGCCAGCAGCTCCCATCGCGGCGTGAACACTGAAGCTTTCTTT
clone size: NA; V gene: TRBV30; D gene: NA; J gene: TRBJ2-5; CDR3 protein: CAWSWTGLFCETQYF; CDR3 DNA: TGTGCCTGGAGCTGGACCGGGCTTTTCTGCGAGACCCAGTACTTC
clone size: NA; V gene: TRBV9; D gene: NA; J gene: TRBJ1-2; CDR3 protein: CASSPPWETRGIYGYTF; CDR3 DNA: TGTGCCAGCAGCCCTCCGTGGGAGACACGGGGGATATATGGCTACACCTTC
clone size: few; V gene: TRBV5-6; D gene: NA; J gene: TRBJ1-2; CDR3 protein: CASSRDLGGYTF; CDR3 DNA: TGTGCCAGCAGCCGGGACTTGGGTGGCTACACCTTC
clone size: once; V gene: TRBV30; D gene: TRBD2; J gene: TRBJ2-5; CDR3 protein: CAWSAGTSGIQETQYF; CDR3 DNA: TGTGCCTGGAGTGCCGGGACTAGCGGGATCCAAGAGACCCAGTACTTC
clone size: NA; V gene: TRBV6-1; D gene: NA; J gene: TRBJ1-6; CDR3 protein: CASSDWNSPLHF; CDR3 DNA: TGTGCCAGCAGTGATTGGAATTCACCCCTCCACTTT
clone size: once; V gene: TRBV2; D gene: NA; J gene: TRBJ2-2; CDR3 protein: CASCRELFF; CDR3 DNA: TGTGCCAGCTGTCGGGAGCTGTTTTTT
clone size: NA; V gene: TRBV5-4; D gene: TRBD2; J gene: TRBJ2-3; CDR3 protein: CASSSGLREGTDTQYF; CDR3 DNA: TGTGCCAGCAGCTCTGGTCTGCGGGAGGGCACAGATACGCAGTATTTT
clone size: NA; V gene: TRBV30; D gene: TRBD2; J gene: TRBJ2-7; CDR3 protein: CAWTRTSVYEQYF; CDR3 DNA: TGTGCCTGGACACGGACTAGCGTATACGAGCAGTACTTC
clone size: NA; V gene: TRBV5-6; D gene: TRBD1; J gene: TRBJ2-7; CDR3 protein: CASTLTGDLSYEQYF; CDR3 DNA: TGTGCCAGCACTCTGACAGGGGACCTATCCTACGAGCAGTACTTC
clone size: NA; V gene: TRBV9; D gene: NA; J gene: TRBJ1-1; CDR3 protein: CASSARGDPLRVNTEAFF; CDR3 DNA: TGTGCCAGCAGCGCGAGGGGGGACCCACTTCGGGTGAACACTGAAGCTTTCTTT
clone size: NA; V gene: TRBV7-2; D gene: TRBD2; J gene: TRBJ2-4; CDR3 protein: CASSRRSGAGDIQYF; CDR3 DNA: TGTGCCAGCAGCCGAAGGAGCGGGGCGGGTGACATTCAGTACTTC
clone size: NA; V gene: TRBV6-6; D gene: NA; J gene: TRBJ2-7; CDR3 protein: CASSITRERSEQYF; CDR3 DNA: TGTGCCAGCAGTATTACGCGGGAACGGAGCGAGCAGTACTTC
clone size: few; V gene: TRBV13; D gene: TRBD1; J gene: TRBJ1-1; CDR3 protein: CASSPWTGKTTEAFF; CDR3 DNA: TGTGCCAGCAGCCCATGGACAGGGAAGACGACTGAAGCTTTCTTT
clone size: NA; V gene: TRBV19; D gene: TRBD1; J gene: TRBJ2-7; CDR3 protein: CASSWDRTYEQYF; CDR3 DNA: TGTGCCAGTAGCTGGGACAGGACCTACGAGCAGTACTTC
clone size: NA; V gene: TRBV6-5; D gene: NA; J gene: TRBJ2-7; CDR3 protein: CASSLFDEQYF; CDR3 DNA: TGTGCCAGCAGTCTATTCGACGAGCAGTACTTC
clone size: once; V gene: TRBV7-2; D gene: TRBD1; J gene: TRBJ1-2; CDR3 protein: CASSPRTGWDGYTF; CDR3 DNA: TGTGCCAGCAGCCCTAGGACAGGGTGGGATGGCTACACCTTC
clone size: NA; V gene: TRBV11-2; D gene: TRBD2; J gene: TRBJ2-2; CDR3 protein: CASSPGTKTTGELFF; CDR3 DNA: TGTGCCAGCAGCCCGGGGACTAAGACCACCGGGGAGCTGTTTTTT
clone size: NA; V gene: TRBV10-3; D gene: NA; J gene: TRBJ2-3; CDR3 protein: CAISSGFFTDTQYF; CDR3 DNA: TGTGCCATCAGCTCGGGATTTTTCACAGATACGCAGTATTTT
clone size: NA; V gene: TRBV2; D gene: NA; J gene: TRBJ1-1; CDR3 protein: CASSEGWVDEAFF; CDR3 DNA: TGTGCCAGCAGTGAGGGGTGGGTCGATGAAGCTTTCTTT
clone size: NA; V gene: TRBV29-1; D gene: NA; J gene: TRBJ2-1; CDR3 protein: CSVEEWNRGWREQFF; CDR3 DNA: TGCAGCGTTGAAGAGTGGAATCGGGGGTGGAGGGAGCAGTTCTTC